Below are 25 T cell receptor beta chains sequenced from a single sample in a study of T cell responses to AZD1222 COVID-19 vaccine. Profiled with immunoSEQ multiplex PCR; TCRdb holds only in-frame clones, not every one. Among about 81,000 clones, approximately 89% were seen once, and the ten largest hold about 8%. The source material was peripheral blood, sampled 28 days after the second AZD1222 dose. The receptors were sampled from an adult who received the AZD1222 COVID-19 vaccine.

The sample holds one count of this clone. The V call is TRBV18, the J call TRBJ2-3, with D unclear. CDR1 and CDR2 (germline): KGHSH, LQKENI. V was clipped by 3 bases and J by 2 bases, with 12 bases between them. The CDR3 has 15 residues. This chain's CDR3 is CASSPSGSLTDTQYF. The DNA for the CDR3 is TGTGCCAGCTCACCTTCAGGTTCCCTCACAGATACGCAGTATTTT. The full variable domain, completed using reference TRBV18 and TRBJ2-3, is NAGVMQNPRHLVRRRGQEARLRCSPMKGHSHVYWYRQLPEEGLKFMVYLQKENIIDESGMPKERFSAEFPKEGPSILRIQQVVRGDSAAYFCASSPSGSLTDTQYFGPGTRLTVL.

The V gene is TRBV28, the J gene TRBJ2-1; 7 positions agree with TRBD1. V lost 6 bases, J lost 2 bases, and 4 bases stayed unmatched. The CDR3 sequence is 14 residues long. Germline CDR1 and CDR2: MDHEN and SYDVKM. The CDR3 loop reads CASSPGTAYNEQFF. The CDR3, as DNA: TGTGCCAGCAGCCCTGGGACAGCCTACAATGAGCAGTTCTTC.

The rearrangement links TRBV29-1 to TRBJ2-7; TRBD1 might be the D (6 bases). The CDR3 sequence is 13 residues long. V lost 3 bases and J 3 bases, leaving 12 bases between the germline ends. Per germline, CDR1 SQVTM and CDR2 ANQGSEA. DNA of the CDR3: TGCAGCGTTGAGGGACATGGGCTCTACGAGCAGTACTTC. Translated, it gives CSVEGHGLYEQYF.

The gene calls are TRBV5-4 and TRBJ1-6; no firm D call. CDR3 length: 13 amino acids. V was trimmed by 1 base and J by 6 bases, leaving 5 bases between them. Germline V gene sequence: CDR1 SGHNT, CDR2 YYREEE (reference sequence). The CDR3 region has the DNA TGTGCCAGCAGCTTGTATAGTAATTCACCCCTCCACTTT. Its translation is CASSLYSNSPLHF. The full variable domain, its missing parts supplied by reference TRBV5-4 and TRBJ1-6, is ETGVTQSPTHLIKTRGQQVTLRCSSQSGHNTVSWYQQALGQGPQFIFQYYREEENGRGNFPPRFSGLQFPNYSSELNVNALELDDSALYLCASSLYSNSPLHFGNGTRLTVT.

The CDR3 loop is CASSFGGGPGDEQFF. CDR3 DNA: TGCGCCAGCAGCTTCGGGGGAGGGCCCGGCGATGAGCAGTTCTTC. The V call is TRBV5-1, the J call TRBJ2-1, with 7 bases lining up with TRBD2. Germline CDR1 is SGHRS and CDR2 is YFSETQ. This CDR3 is 15 amino acids long. V shed 2 bases and J 8 bases; nucleotides not matched to a gene: 10.

This sequence joins TRBV2 and TRBJ1-1; no firm D call. Trimming stripped 6 bases from V and 1 base from J, with 6 bases between. The germline CDR1 and CDR2 sequences are SNHLY and FYNNEI. The CDR3 extends over 12 amino acids. The CDR3 DNA reads as TGTGCCAGCAGGAGTCCGAACACTGAAGCTTTCTTT. This encodes CASRSPNTEAFF. The full variable domain, with the rest looked up from reference TRBV2 and TRBJ1-1, is EPEVTQTPSHQVTQMGQEVILRCVPISNHLYFYWYRQILGQKVEFLVSFYNNEISEKSEIFDDQFSVERPDGSNFTLKIRSTKLEDSAMYFCASRSPNTEAFFGQGTRLTVV.

V is TRBV5-4 and J is TRBJ2-7; 7 bases match TRBD1. The germline gives CDR1 SGHNT, CDR2 YYREEE (reference sequence). CDR3 length: 14 residues. V was clipped by 2 bases and J by 3 bases; unmatched bases: 5. CDR3 nucleotide sequence: TGTGCCAGCAGCTTTTTCGCAGGGGGCTACGAGCAGTACTTC. Encoded protein: CASSFFAGGYEQYF.

There are many counts of this clone. This chain joins TRBV9 and TRBJ2-3; tentatively, D is TRBD2 (6 bases). V shed 0 bases and J shed 4 bases, with 15 bases lying between them. CDR3 length: 16 amino acids. Germline V gene sequence: CDR1 SGDLS, CDR2 YYNGEE. CDR3 loop: CASSVDLGGTADTQYF. The CDR3 DNA follows: TGTGCCAGCAGCGTAGATCTGGGGGGAACCGCAGATACGCAGTATTTT.

This clone was seen only a few times. This chain links TRBV6-2 or TRBV6-3 with TRBJ2-7; tentative D call: TRBD2 (5 bases). Trimming pared 0 bases from V and 2 bases from J, leaving 11 bases between. CDR1 MNHEY and CDR2 SVGEGT come from the germline V gene. The CDR3 loop spans 15 amino acids. CDR3 coding DNA: TGTGCCAGCAGTTACTCCCCGGACGGGACCTACGAGCAGTACTTC. It is translated as CASSYSPDGTYEQYF.

The chain joins TRBV7-2 to TRBJ2-3, with no clear D. This CDR3 has 14 residues. The germline V gene has CDR1 SGHTA and CDR2 FQGNSA. Trimming pared 0 bases from V and 2 bases from J, leaving 6 bases between. In nucleotides, the CDR3 is TGTGCCAGCAGCTTAGCGAAGTACACAGATACGCAGTATTTT. This codes for CASSLAKYTDTQYF.

The chain employs TRBV6-1 and TRBJ2-7, with a tentative D call TRBD1 (5 bases). V lost 3 bases, J lost 7 bases, and 13 bases lay in between. CDR3 length: 13 residues. In germline, CDR1 is MNHNS, CDR2 SASEGT. CDR3 protein: CASSETDVGEQYF. As DNA, the CDR3 is TGTGCCAGCAGTGAGACAGACGTGGGGGAGCAGTACTTC.

J is TRBJ2-2 and V is TRBV21-1; the DNA was not used to check the table's D call, TRBD1. TRBV21-1 is classified as a pseudogene. This CDR3 has 15 amino acids. The CDR3 DNA is TGTGCCAGCAGCAATCACAGGGCCTCCAGGCGGGAGCTGTTTTTT. Amino acid sequence: CASSNHRASRRELFF.

The V call is TRBV28, the J call TRBJ2-5, with D unresolved. V was trimmed by 7 bases and J by 3 bases, leaving 18 bases between them. The CDR3 contains 15 residues. Germline CDR1 reads MDHEN; CDR2 reads SYDVKM. The CDR3: CASTSTPLGKETQYF. CDR3 DNA: TGTGCCAGCACCAGTACCCCATTGGGTAAAGAGACCCAGTACTTC. Complete variable domain (other parts from reference TRBV28 and TRBJ2-5): DVKVTQSSRYLVKRTGEKVFLECVQDMDHENMFWYRQDPGLGLRLIYFSYDVKMKEKGDIPEGYSVSREKKERFSLILESASTNQTSMYLCASTSTPLGKETQYFGPGTRLLVL.

V usage is TRBV12-3 or TRBV12-4 and J usage is TRBJ1-5; D is undetermined. Between the trimmed V and J ends, which lost 4 bases and 3 bases, there was a span of 4 bases. CDR3 size: 12 residues. The CDR3 spells CASSSNNQPQHF. The DNA for the CDR3 is TGTGCCAGCAGTTCAAACAATCAGCCCCAGCATTTT.

This clone was seen once. The V gene is TRBV11-3, the J gene TRBJ1-1, with no clear D. The CDR3 runs to 13 residues. The germline CDR1 and CDR2 sequences are SGHNT and YENEEA. The V end lost 0 bases, the J end lost 8 bases, and 10 bases lay between the germline ends. The CDR3 nucleotides are TGTGCCAGCAGCTTAGATGCGGAGGGAGAAGCTTTCTTT. It codes for CASSLDAEGEAFF.

The genes are TRBV28 and TRBJ1-6; 7 bases are shared with TRBD1. The CDR3 is 15 amino acids. In germline, CDR1 is MDHEN, CDR2 SYDVKM. The junction had 10 bases not matched to a gene; V was cut back by 6 bases and J by 8 bases. CDR3 coding DNA: TGTGCCAGCAGGACCGGGACAGCGTTACATTCACCCCTCCACTTT. Translation: CASRTGTALHSPLHF.

CDR3 coding DNA: TGTGCCAGCAGCGAGCGGAGGGGCGCAGGAAACACTGAAGCTTTCTTT. Translating gives CASSERRGAGNTEAFF. The chain links TRBV2 to TRBJ1-1; the D gene is possibly TRBD1 (5 bases). The CDR3 totals 16 residues. CDR1 and CDR2 from the germline V gene are SNHLY and FYNNEI. Trimming pared 6 bases from V and 2 bases from J, leaving 19 bases between. Full variable domain (remainder filled in from reference TRBV2 and TRBJ1-1): EPEVTQTPSHQVTQMGQEVILRCVPISNHLYFYWYRQILGQKVEFLVSFYNNEISEKSEIFDDQFSVERPDGSNFTLKIRSTKLEDSAMYFCASSERRGAGNTEAFFGQGTRLTVV.

The chain combines TRBV15 with TRBJ1-1, with D maybe TRBD1 (6 bases). Per germline, CDR1 LNHNV and CDR2 YYDKDF (reference sequence). V lost 3 bases and J lost 7, with 12 bases in between. This CDR3 region has 13 residues. Here the CDR3 reads CATSRDRLNEAFF. The CDR3 DNA reads as TGTGCCACCAGCAGGGACAGATTAAATGAAGCTTTCTTT.

This rearrangement joins TRBV5-4 to TRBJ2-7; 7 positions agree with TRBD2. The CDR3 consists of 14 residues. Germline values: CDR1 SGHNT, CDR2 YYREEE (reference sequence). The V gene end was trimmed by 0 bases and the J gene end by 8 bases; junction bases not matched to a gene: 8. DNA of the CDR3: TGTGCCAGCAGCTTGGATCGGCGGGAGACCAAGCAGTACTTC. Translated: CASSLDRRETKQYF.

The rearrangement joins TRBV7-9 to TRBJ2-3, with 7 bases fitting TRBD2. J gave up 2 bases and V 0 bases, and 5 bases lay outside the gene matches. The CDR3 is 16 residues long. Looked up from germline, CDR1 is SEHNR and CDR2 is FQNEAQ (reference sequence). DNA of the CDR3: TGTGCCAGCAGCTTAGCGCTTCTAGCGGTCACAGATACGCAGTATTTT. Protein: CASSLALLAVTDTQYF.

The chain couples TRBV19 to TRBJ2-5; 7 bases match TRBD1. Germline V CDR1 and CDR2: LNHDA, SQIVND (reference sequence). Losses at the gene ends were 5 bases for V and 5 bases for J; bases not matched to a gene: 5. The CDR3 extends over 13 amino acids. The DNA for the CDR3 is TGTGCCAGTAGTCGGGGCAGGGGGGAGACCCAGTACTTC. Protein: CASSRGRGETQYF.

This chain connects TRBV28 to TRBJ2-7; 8 nucleotides match TRBD2. Germline V lookup: CDR1 MDHEN, CDR2 SYDVKM. V shed 7 bases and J 2 bases; nucleotides not matched to a gene: 13. This CDR3 contains 16 residues. This CDR3 reads CASTLRGTRLTYEQYF. CDR3 DNA sequence: TGTGCCAGCACTTTGAGGGGGACTAGACTAACCTACGAGCAGTACTTC.

This clone was seen a single time. The chain has TRBV27 and TRBJ2-7; 12 bases are shared with TRBD2. The CDR3 totals 15 residues. The V and J ends lost 1 base and 4 bases, in that order; junction bases with no gene match: 2. Looked up from germline, CDR1 is MNHEY and CDR2 is SMNVEV (reference sequence). The CDR3 is CASSLYTSGGYEQYF. CDR3 sequence (DNA): TGTGCCAGCAGTTTATACACTAGCGGGGGGTACGAGCAGTACTTC.

This rearrangement joins TRBV9 to TRBJ2-7; D gene ambiguous. There are 13 residues in the CDR3. Trimming cost V 4 bases and J 0 bases, with 8 bases left between them. Germline loops: CDR1 SGDLS, CDR2 YYNGEE. The CDR3 loop reads CASSKGFSYEQYF. DNA of the CDR3: TGTGCCAGCAGCAAGGGATTCTCCTACGAGCAGTACTTC.

The chain combines TRBV10-3 with TRBJ1-1; D is uncertain. Germline V gene data show CDR1 as ENHRY and CDR2 as SYGVKD. This CDR3 has 17 amino acids. The V and J ends lost 2 bases and 1 base respectively, with 17 bases between them. The DNA for the CDR3 is TGTGCCATCAGTGAGAGCCTTCTTCTCGGAGGGAACACTGAAGCTTTCTTT. Protein product: CAISESLLLGGNTEAFF.